The clone carrying this T cell receptor (beta chain) was recorded a few times. The repertoire was sequenced with immunoSEQ multiplex PCR; TCRdb's copy has only in-frame clones and lacks some. Altogether 100,000 to 150,000 clones are present, more than 90% being singletons, with the ten largest covering around 3.6%. Germline V gives CDR1 MNHNS, CDR2 SASEGT. The CDR3 extends over 15 amino acids. Trimming took 3 bases from V and 5 from J; bases not matched to a gene: 9. This specimen belongs to a study of blood T cell repertoires in COVID-19. On the study more broadly: The origin of the acute and convalescent COVID-19 samples was the United States, Italy and Spain. T cells, B-cell-depleted T cells, or PBMCs supplied cDNA or gDNA.

This chain links TRBV6-1 with TRBJ2-5; 7 bases align to TRBD1. Sequenced material: peripheral blood. The source is a man in his fifties with active COVID-19. The CDR3 here is CASSEDRIRGETQYF. CDR3 sequence (DNA): TGTGCCAGCAGTGAGGACAGAATCAGGGGGGAGACCCAGTACTTC.